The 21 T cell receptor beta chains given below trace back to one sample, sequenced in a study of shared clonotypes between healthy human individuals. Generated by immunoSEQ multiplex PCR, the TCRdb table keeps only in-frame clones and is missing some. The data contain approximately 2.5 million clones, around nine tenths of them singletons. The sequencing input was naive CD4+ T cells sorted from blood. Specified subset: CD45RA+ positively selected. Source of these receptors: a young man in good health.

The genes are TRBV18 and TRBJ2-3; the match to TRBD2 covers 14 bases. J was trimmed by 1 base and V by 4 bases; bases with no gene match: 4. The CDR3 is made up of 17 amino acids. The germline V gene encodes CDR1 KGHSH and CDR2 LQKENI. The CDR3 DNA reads TGTGCCAGCTCACTTCCGGGACTAGCGGGGGGCACAGATACGCAGTATTTT. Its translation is CASSLPGLAGGTDTQYF.

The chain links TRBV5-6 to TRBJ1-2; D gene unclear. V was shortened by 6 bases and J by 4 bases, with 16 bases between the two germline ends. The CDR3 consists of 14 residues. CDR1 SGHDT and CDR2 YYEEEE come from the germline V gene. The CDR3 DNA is TGTGCCAGCACCCAATCGCGGCGGGCCTATGGCTACACCTTC. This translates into CASTQSRRAYGYTF.

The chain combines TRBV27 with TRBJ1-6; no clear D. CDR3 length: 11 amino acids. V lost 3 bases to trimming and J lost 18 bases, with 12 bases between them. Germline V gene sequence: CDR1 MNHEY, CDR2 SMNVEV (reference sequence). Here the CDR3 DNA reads TGTGCCAGCAGTTTCGAGAAAGGTTACCACTTT. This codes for CASSFEKGYHF.

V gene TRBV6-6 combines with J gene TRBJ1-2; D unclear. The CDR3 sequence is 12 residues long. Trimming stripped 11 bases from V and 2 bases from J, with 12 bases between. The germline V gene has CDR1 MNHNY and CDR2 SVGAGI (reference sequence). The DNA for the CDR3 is TGTGCCCTCAGCCCCGGGAACTATGGCTACACCTTC. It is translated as CALSPGNYGYTF.

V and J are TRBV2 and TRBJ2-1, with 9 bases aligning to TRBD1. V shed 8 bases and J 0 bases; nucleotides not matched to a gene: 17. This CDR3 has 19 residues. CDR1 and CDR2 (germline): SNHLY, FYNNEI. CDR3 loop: CASHPSRDRAPGSYNEQFF. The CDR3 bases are TGTGCCAGCCATCCCTCGAGGGACAGGGCCCCAGGCTCCTACAATGAGCAGTTCTTC.

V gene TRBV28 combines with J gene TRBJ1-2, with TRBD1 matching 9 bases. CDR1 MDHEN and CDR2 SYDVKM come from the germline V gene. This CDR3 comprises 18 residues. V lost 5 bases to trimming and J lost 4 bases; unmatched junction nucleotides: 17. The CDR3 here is CASSPPNPQGARTYGYTF. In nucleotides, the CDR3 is TGTGCCAGCAGTCCACCTAACCCACAGGGGGCGCGGACCTATGGCTACACCTTC.

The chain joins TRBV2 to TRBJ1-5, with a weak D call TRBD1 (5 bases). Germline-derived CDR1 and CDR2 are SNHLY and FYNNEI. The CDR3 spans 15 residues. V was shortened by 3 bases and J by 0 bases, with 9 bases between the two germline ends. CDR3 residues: CASSDQGDSNQPQHF. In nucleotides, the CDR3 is TGTGCCAGCAGTGATCAAGGGGATAGCAATCAGCCCCAGCATTTT.

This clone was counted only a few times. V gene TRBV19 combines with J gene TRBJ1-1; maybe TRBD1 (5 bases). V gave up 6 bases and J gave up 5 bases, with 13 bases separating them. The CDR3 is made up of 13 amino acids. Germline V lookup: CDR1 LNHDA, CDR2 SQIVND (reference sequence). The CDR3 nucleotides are TGTGCCAGTAGCCCAGGGAAGGGGACTGAAGCTTTCTTT. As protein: CASSPGKGTEAFF. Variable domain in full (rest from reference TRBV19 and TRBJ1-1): DGGITQSPKYLFRKEGQNVTLSCEQNLNHDAMYWYRQDPGQGLRLIYYSQIVNDFQKGDIAEGYSVSREKKESFPLTVTSAQKNPTAFYLCASSPGKGTEAFFGQGTRLTVV.

The CDR3 nucleotides are TGTGCCACCCGGGCCCGGGGGGGCTATGGCTACACCTTC. It translates to CATRARGGYGYTF. This rearrangement joins TRBV6-5 to TRBJ1-2, with D possibly matching TRBD1 (5 bases). This CDR3 spans 13 amino acids. Germline lookup yields CDR1 MNHEY and CDR2 SVGAGI. Deletions cut 10 bases from V and 4 bases from J, with 16 bases between.

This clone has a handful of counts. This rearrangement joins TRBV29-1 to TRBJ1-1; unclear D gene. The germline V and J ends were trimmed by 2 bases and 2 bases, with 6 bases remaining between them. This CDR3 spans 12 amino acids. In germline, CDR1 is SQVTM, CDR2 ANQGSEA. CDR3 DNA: TGCAGCGTTGAATCCGGTAACACTGAAGCTTTCTTT. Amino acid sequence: CSVESGNTEAFF.

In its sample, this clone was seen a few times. CDR3 nucleotides: TGTGCCAGCTTCACAGCAACCTATGGCTACACCTTC. Its translation: CASFTATYGYTF. The chain joins TRBV6-5 to TRBJ1-2; D is uncertain. The V end lost 8 bases, the J end lost 4 bases, and 11 bases lay between the germline ends. CDR3 size: 12 residues. Germline assignment: CDR1 MNHEY and CDR2 SVGAGI.

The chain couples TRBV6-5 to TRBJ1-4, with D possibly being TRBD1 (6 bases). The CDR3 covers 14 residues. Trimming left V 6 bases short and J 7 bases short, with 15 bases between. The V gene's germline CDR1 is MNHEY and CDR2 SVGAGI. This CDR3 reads CASRRGGLGEKLFF. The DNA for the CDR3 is TGTGCCAGCAGGAGGGGGGGCTTAGGTGAAAAACTGTTTTTT.

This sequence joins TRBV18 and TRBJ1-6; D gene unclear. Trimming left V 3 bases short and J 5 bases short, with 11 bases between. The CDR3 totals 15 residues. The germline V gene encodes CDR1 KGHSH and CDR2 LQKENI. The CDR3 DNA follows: TGTGCCAGCTCACCTTTAGCCGGGGATAATTCACCCCTCCACTTT. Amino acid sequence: CASSPLAGDNSPLHF.

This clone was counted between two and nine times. The CDR3 here is CASSEIVVPRYEQYF. CDR3 DNA sequence: TGCGCCAGCAGTGAAATCGTTGTCCCTCGATACGAGCAGTACTTC. The gene calls are TRBV10-1 and TRBJ2-7; D is undetermined. The germline V and J ends were trimmed by 3 bases and 4 bases, with 16 bases remaining between them. Germline assignment: CDR1 WNHNN and CDR2 SYGVQD (reference sequence). This CDR3 spans 15 amino acids.

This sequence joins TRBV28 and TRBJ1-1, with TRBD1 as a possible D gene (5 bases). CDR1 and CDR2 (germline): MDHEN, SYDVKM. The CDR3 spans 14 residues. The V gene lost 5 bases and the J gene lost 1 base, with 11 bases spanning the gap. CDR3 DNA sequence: TGTGCCAGCAGTCCGCACAGGTCGAACACTGAAGCTTTCTTT. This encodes CASSPHRSNTEAFF. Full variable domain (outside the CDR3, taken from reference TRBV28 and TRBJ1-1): DVKVTQSSRYLVKRTGEKVFLECVQDMDHENMFWYRQDPGLGLRLIYFSYDVKMKEKGDIPEGYSVSREKKERFSLILESASTNQTSMYLCASSPHRSNTEAFFGQGTRLTVV.

The CDR3 nucleotides are TGTGCCAGCAGCTTGGGGGGACGGCTAGGGGAGGAGCTGTTTTTT. Its translation: CASSLGGRLGEELFF. J is TRBJ2-2 and V is TRBV5-4, with D perhaps TRBD1 or TRBD2 (5 bases each). V was pared by 0 bases and J by 10 bases, with 16 bases between. The CDR3 is made up of 15 amino acids. Germline V gene lookup returns CDR1 SGHNT and CDR2 YYREEE (reference sequence).

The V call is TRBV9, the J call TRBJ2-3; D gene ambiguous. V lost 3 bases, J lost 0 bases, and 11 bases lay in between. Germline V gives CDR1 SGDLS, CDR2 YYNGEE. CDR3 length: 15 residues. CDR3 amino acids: CASSARTVSTDTQYF. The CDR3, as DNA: TGTGCCAGCAGCGCCCGGACGGTTAGCACAGATACGCAGTATTTT.

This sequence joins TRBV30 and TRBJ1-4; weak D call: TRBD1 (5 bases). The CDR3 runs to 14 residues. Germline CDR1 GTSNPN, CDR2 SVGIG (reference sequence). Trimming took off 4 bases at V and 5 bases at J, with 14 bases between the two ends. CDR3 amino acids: CAWNLQGVNEKLFF. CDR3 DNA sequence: TGTGCCTGGAATTTGCAGGGCGTGAATGAAAAACTGTTTTTT. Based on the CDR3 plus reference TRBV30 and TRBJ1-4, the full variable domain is SQTIHQWPATLVQPVGSPLSLECTVEGTSNPNLYWYRQAAGRGLQLLFYSVGIGQISSEVPQNLSASRPQDRQFILSSKKLLLSDSGFYLCAWNLQGVNEKLFFGSGTQLSVL.

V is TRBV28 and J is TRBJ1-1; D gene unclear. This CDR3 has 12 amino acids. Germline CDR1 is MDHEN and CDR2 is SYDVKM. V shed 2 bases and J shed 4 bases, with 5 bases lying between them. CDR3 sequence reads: CASSLESTEAFF. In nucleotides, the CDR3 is TGTGCCAGCAGTTTAGAATCCACTGAAGCTTTCTTT.

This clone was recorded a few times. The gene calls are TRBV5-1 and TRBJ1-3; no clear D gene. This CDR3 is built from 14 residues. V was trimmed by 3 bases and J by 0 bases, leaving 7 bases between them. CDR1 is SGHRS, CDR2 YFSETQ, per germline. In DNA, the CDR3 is TGCGCCAGCAGCTCCGAGAACTCTGGAAACACCATATATTTT. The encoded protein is CASSSENSGNTIYF.

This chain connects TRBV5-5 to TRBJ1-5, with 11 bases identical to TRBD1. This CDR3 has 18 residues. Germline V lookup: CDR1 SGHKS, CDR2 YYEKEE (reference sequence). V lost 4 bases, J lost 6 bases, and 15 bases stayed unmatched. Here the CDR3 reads CASSQEGQGVDTGQPQHF. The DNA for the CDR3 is TGTGCCAGCAGCCAGGAGGGACAGGGGGTAGATACTGGTCAGCCCCAGCATTTT. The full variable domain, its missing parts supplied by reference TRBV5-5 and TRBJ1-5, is DAGVTQSPTHLIKTRGQQVTLRCSPISGHKSVSWYQQVLGQGPQFIFQYYEKEERGRGNFPDRFSARQFPNYSSELNVNALLLGDSALYLCASSQEGQGVDTGQPQHFGDGTRLSIL.